The T cell receptor (beta chain) described here comes from a study of blood T cells in healthy people across ages (dated by TCRdb to between 2015 and 2016). Study-wide context: In model experiments, roughly one uniquely barcoded TCR beta cDNA molecule per two T cells was captured by template switching. Donors were grouped into four age groups: young (average 16 years), middle-aged (roughly 38), aged (over 55) and long-lived (less than 85). Age-related changes in TCR beta repertoire diversity were measured in the study by deep sequencing normalized with unique cDNA molecular identifiers. For two donors (one aged 18 to 29 and one aged 80 or older), the study analyzed two additional independent replicas of 1 million unique cDNA reads from the same blood draw. Results and caveats for the whole study, not just this receptor: Observed TCR beta diversity correlated strongly with the percentage of naive T cells measured by flow cytometry. Estimates of total diversity based on one million sequenced T cells were regarded as lower bounds and as underestimates. Compared with the aged group, the long-lived group had more naive CD4+ T cells, fewer expanded clones and increased TCR diversity, a pattern suggesting age selection. Since profiling was done on bulk unsorted PBMCs, naive and antigen-experienced compartments could not be conclusively compared. Donor CMV infection status was unknown, potentially confounding age-related changes in expanded clonotypes. Observed TCR beta diversity per million T cells fell roughly linearly with age, and a significant reduction was already apparent by age about 43.

Donors were 39 systemically healthy Caucasian individuals from Russia aged roughly 6 to 90 years. Approximately 9.3 milliliters of peripheral blood were collected from each donor into EDTA-treated Vacutainer tubes. Ficoll-Paque density-gradient centrifugation was used to isolate PBMCs, with at least 6.5 million per sample. Trizol reagent was used to extract total RNA from the PBMCs, yielding at least 6 micrograms per sample. The percentages of naive CD45RAhigh/CD27high T cells were determined by flow cytometry on a PBMC aliquot from every donor. CDR1 and CDR2, looked up from the germline V gene, are SGHVS and FNYEAQ. V was cut back by 5 bases and J by 2 bases, leaving a gap of 13 bases between them. The CDR3 numbers 14 residues from cysteine through phenylalanine. Only the CDR3 region is kept as DNA, spanning 42 bases read in frame from base 1. In the case of this clonotype: Its antigen remains undetermined. Base qualities are not recorded, but no much larger clone differs from it by a single base.

Receptors were amplified or captured by 5' RACE. The sequencing machine was an Illumina HiSeq 2500. A second PCR of roughly 7 to 11 cycles was performed with a sample-barcoded 5' primer and a J-beta primer mix. A template-switch 5' adaptor carrying 12 random nucleotides introduced a unique molecular identifier onto each TCR beta cDNA molecule. Each sample yielded at least 3 million CDR3-containing paired-end reads. The Mint cDNA synthesis kit, primed by a TRBC-specific oligonucleotide, was used to synthesize first-strand cDNA from all RNA. After uracil-DNA glycosylase treatment, a first 18-cycle PCR used universal primers M1SS and BC2_uni_R on all cDNA. The authors' pipeline ran thus. Normalization of each sample was performed by random selection of 1 million high-quality reads, each carrying a distinct molecular identifier. Instead of being binned into consensus sequences, reads with shared molecular identifiers were discarded. MiTCR, with a Q25 quality threshold and the strictest error-elimination algorithm, was used for CDR3 identification, clonotype clustering and error correction. A nonparametric unseen species model with Euler transformation was used to estimate a lower bound on total TCR beta diversity. TCRdb reworked the public reads: Q25 trimming with fastp, MiXCR clone assembly, productive beta chains retained. One record per CDR3 amino acid sequence lists the most common genes and DNA. The V and J calls and clone size are TCRdb's, not the authors'. This sample has about 840,000 distinct CDR3 sequences in its table, and approximately 32% of those were observed once. The ten largest make up roughly a tenth of the sample.

These sequences were also reported in another study, on T cells of mothers and their children. From the second report: Nine systemically healthy Caucasian individuals, comprising three mothers and their six children, were included as donors. cDNA synthesis used all of the extracted RNA, with around 1.5 ug of RNA in each 15 ul reaction. Sample barcodes and 2-4 random nucleotides were added via the M1S primer in the second PCR. Each mother yielded over 10 million TCR beta CDR3 reads and each child 2.5 million to 3 million reads. TCR recombination output is similarly shaped by thymic selection in related and unrelated pairs, with a minor effect exerted by inherited differences. Normalized repertoire overlap was always slightly but never significantly higher in related than unrelated mother-child pairs. With a sensitivity of approximately 92 clones per million clonotypes, no persistent microchimeric T cell clones were detected. To look for features that set related mother-child pairs apart from unrelated individuals, the researchers ran deep NGS to compare the TCR beta repertoires of mothers and children. Mothers averaged about 40 +/- 4 years of age and children averaged around 11 +/- 4 years. After adapter ligation with NEBNext reagents, the libraries were sequenced on Illumina HiSeq 2000 with 100+100 nt paired-end reads. To avoid cross-contamination, the mother libraries and the child libraries were prepared a month apart and sequenced in separate runs. Between about 500,000 and 2,100,000 distinct TCR beta clonotypes were identified per donor. Naive TCR beta clonotypes were estimated from low-frequency clonotypes matched to each donor's FACS-determined naive share, without sorting.

This receptor was taken from a woman in her 40s in good health. The V gene is TRBV7-6 and the J gene is TRBJ2-7; the D gene cannot be resolved reliably. Source material: blood. The DNA is TGTGCCAGCAGCCATGACCTCTTTCCCTACGAGCAGTACTTC. Its protein product is CASSHDLFPYEQYF. With the portions outside the CDR3 filled from the reference TRBV7-6 and TRBJ2-7 genes, the complete variable region becomes GAGVSQSPRYKVTKRGQDVALRCDPISGHVSLYWYRQALGQGPEFLTYFNYEAQQDKSGLPNDRFSAERPEGSISTLTIQRTEQRDSAMYRCASSHDLFPYEQYFGPGTRLTVT.